This record concerns one TCR beta chain sequence. Its matching antigen is unknown. Healthy bone marrow donors supplied every sample. The ends lost 1 base at V and 8 bases at J; junction bases unmatched: 8. The CDR3 consists of 16 residues. Germline assignment: CDR1 SGHRS and CDR2 YFSETQ. This sample stems from a study of cytomegalovirus exposure and HLA in healthy donors. Study-level results: Serostatus for CMV was the only available immune exposure information. Prior analysis indicated that the majority of TCR beta V segments exhibited productivity approximately 87% or approximately 30% of the time.

PCR involved 60 Vbeta and 13 Jbeta primers. Libraries were prepared by immunoSEQ multiplex PCR; TCRdb keeps only in-frame clonotypes and omits some of them. The sample consists of 170,000 or so clones, less than 90% of them appearing once. The receptor was isolated from a man aged 50 or older in good health and CMV-seronegative. Sequenced sample: PBMCs. The J gene is TRBJ2-1, the V gene TRBV5-1; 11 nucleotides align to TRBD2. CDR3 protein: CASSLYTSGRSDEQFF. DNA for the CDR3: TGCGCCAGCAGCTTGTATACTAGCGGGAGATCGGATGAGCAGTTCTTC.